This T cell receptor beta chain was captured in a study of T cells in localized non-small cell lung cancer. Whole-study results and caveats: Sequence data derive from only one tumor region, so heterogeneity remains possible. A median of approximately 60 of the top 100 tumor clones appeared in adjacent lung, which was paired and uninvolved.

Measured with immunoSEQ multiplex PCR; TCRdb has only the in-frame clones, and not every one. The sample consists of 25,000 to 40,000 clones, 78% of them appearing once. A word on this clone: What it binds is not known.

The length of the CDR3 is 19 residues. With V trimmed by 4 bases and J by 0 bases, 13 bases remained unmatched. Germline lookup yields CDR1 SGHVS and CDR2 FQNEAQ. The chain couples TRBV7-8 to TRBJ1-5, with TRBD1 matching over 9 bases. Specimen: peripheral blood, collected before any cancer treatment. This sequence was found in a male donor older than 55 with stage II squamous cell lung carcinoma. The CDR3 sequence is CASSSGTGIGGYSNQPQHF. The CDR3 region has the DNA TGTGCCAGCAGCTCCGGGACAGGGATAGGAGGTTATAGCAATCAGCCCCAGCATTTT.